The clone carrying this T cell receptor beta chain came up many times. As yet, its antigen is unknown. Amplified material comprised TCR beta CDR3 regions derived from RNA transcripts. RT-PCR in the first round used HTBI primers; a second-round multiplex PCR followed. TCRdb re-called the multiplex PCR reads with MiXCR, one entry per CDR3 protein. The sample has about 500,000 distinct CDR3 sequences; roughly an eighth are singletons. Ineligible for inclusion were patients with other autoimmune diseases, uncontrolled infections, pregnancy or lactation. The source of the PBMCs was 10 ml of fresh peripheral blood. CDR1 SQVTM and CDR2 ANQGSEA come from the germline V gene. The CDR3 has 16 amino acids. The V segment lost 0 bases and the J segment 0 bases; nucleotides outside the gene matches: 6. This sample was taken from a study of Graves' ophthalmopathy and Graves' hyperthyroidism. Whole-study results and caveats: Ophthalmopathy was separated from stable hyperthyroidism by a 13-signature model with approximately 90% sensitivity and approximately 81% specificity.

The receptor was isolated from a woman in her twenties or thirties with Graves' ophthalmopathy. The specimen was blood. V usage is TRBV29-1 and J usage is TRBJ2-5; TRBD1 aligns across 8 bases. CDR3 bases: TGCAGCGTTGAAGACGGACAGGGCCCGTACCAAGAGACCCAGTACTTC. Protein: CSVEDGQGPYQETQYF.